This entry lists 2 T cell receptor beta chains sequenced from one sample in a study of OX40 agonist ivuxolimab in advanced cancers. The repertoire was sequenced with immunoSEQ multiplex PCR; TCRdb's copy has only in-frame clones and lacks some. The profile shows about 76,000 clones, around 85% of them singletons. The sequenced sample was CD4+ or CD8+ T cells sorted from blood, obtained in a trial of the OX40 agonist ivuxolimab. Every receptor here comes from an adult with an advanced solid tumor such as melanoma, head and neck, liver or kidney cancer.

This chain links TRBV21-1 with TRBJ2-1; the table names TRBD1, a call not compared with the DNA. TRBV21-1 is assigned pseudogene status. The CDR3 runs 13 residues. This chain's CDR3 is CASSGLGYNEQFF. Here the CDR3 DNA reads TGTGCCAGCAGCGGGCTTGGGTACAATGAGCAGTTCTTC.

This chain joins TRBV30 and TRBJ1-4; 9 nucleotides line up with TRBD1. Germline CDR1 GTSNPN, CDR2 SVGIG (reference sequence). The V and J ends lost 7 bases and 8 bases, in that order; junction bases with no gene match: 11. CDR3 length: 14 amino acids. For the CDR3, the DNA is TGTGCCTCGAATTCGGACAGGGGAGGAGAAAAACTGTTTTTT. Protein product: CASNSDRGGEKLFF.